This TCR beta chain was profiled in a study of shared clonotypes between healthy human individuals (dated by TCRdb to the early 2020s). Looking at the study overall: Three men and a couple of women, aged 18 to 49 years, made up the cohort. To estimate repertoire size and how much clonotypes are shared between individuals, the study performed deep sequencing of blood TCR repertoires from five healthy adults. For each donor, CD4 naive and CD4 memory were each run on three plates, CD8 naive on two plates, and CD8 memory on one plate. Leukapheresis yielded between about 0.9 and 9 billion PBMCs per donor. Different laboratories and diverse techniques were used to prepare libraries and sequence TCR repertoires, to increase sequencing depth and limit assay-specific biases.

Using the deep immunoSEQ assay, multiplex PCR amplified TCR CDR3 regions from genomic DNA. Extracted genomic DNA from each cell subset was distributed evenly across all wells of several immunoSEQ 96-well plates, and each plate was treated as a replicate. For sorted subsets, about 200 ng genomic DNA, equal to 25,000 to 35,000 T cell genomes, was loaded into each replicate PCR. Purified libraries were measured with a Qubit 3.0 fluorometer, size-checked on a Bioanalyzer 2100, and measured again with the KAPA Library Quantification kit. Every immunoSEQ 96-well plate was sequenced on a dedicated single-read 150-cycle Illumina NextSeq 550 flow cell. On the authors' methods: Because the immunoSEQ output held only junctional sequences and lacked quality scores, the filtering could not match the filtering applied to full-length reads. Sequences were annotated with PyIR, a Python wrapper for IgBLAST v1.9, using IMGT germline references to assign V/J genes and CDR3. Reads were removed for weak V/J assignments (E-value above 1e-6), missing CDR3, stop codons, out-of-frame junctions, or ambiguous translated residues. A V3J clonotype was defined by an identical inferred V gene, J gene, and CDR3 amino acid sequence. Percentage overlap between repertoires was computed as shared unique clonotypes divided by the size of the smaller repertoire. Repertoire richness was assessed with RTK rarefaction, the Chao1 estimator, and Recon v2.1 estimates of unobserved clonotypes. Generation probabilities for all TCRbeta clonotypes obtained by the gDNA method from four donors were computed using OLGA. The immuneACCESS repertoire file appears here via TCRdb, limited to in-frame rearrangements. These files lack a portion of the clones; in checked studies, under half of the deficit traces to unresolved V genes, and the cause of the others is not known. For V, J and clone size, that table is used; D and trimming come from the DNA. Counted in this sample were millions of clones; around 94% of them appeared once. Over 0.12% of the sample is taken by the ten largest.

With respect to this clone: Its antigen is still unknown. No much larger clonotype is one base removed from it; base qualities were not supplied. Distinct nucleotide sequences in the sample also encode this CDR3.

Findings and caveats that apply to the study as a whole: Based on pairwise subsampling, the degree of clonotype sharing among donors was expected to be affected by sequencing depth. Because the study included a small number of donors, the genetic and exposure-history diversity represented was limited. Sampling was restricted to blood, and TCR repertoires in tissue are likely to differ from TCR repertoires in blood. Larger estimated clonotype richness was generally found for naive subsets than for memory subsets. About 5% of naive CD4, 3% to 4% of naive CD8, 2% to 2.5% of memory CD4, and about 0.4% of memory CD8 clonotypes were shared across several donors. Higher generation probabilities were observed for clonotypes shared by all four sorted-subset donors than for non-shared clonotypes. Even with the large sequencing depth, rarefaction of the sorted-subset datasets indicated that sequencing was incomplete.

Healthy HIV-negative adults with no recently reported acute infections or vaccinations were included as donors. Every donor was a Caucasian adult residing in Nashville, Tennessee, USA. CD4+ T cells were enriched by magnetic negative selection, after which naive cells were positively selected on CD45RA and the negative fraction was taken as the memory subset. After blood collection by leukapheresis, PBMCs were isolated using Ficoll-Histopaque density gradient centrifugation and then cryopreserved in the vapor phase of liquid nitrogen. Analytical flow cytometry was used to check the purity and quantity of every magnetically sorted T cell population. Genomic DNA was isolated from each sorted fraction and quantified by UV absorbance on a Nanodrop 2000c. The V and J ends are trimmed by 0 bases and 0 bases, leaving 7 bases between them. The CDR3 covers 15 residues, taking in both the cysteine and the phenylalanine. The CDR3 DNA has 45 bases and is translated from base 1. The germline V gene encodes CDR1 SGDLS and CDR2 YYNGEE.

The sequence is built from TRBV9 and TRBJ1-5, with TRBD1 tentatively as D gene (6 bases match). The clonotype originates from a man aged 18 to 35 in good health. The sequenced sample consisted of naive CD4+ T cells sorted from blood. Taken with the paper, the label for cell subset or site translates to: CD45RA+ positively selected. The CDR3 here reads CASSVGGASNQPQHF. The bases read TGTGCCAGCAGCGTAGGGGGGGCTAGCAATCAGCCCCAGCATTTT.